This T cell receptor beta chain was sequenced during a study of blood T cell repertoires in COVID-19. Turning to the study itself: Researchers got acute and convalescent COVID-19 samples from the United States, Italy and Spain. Sources were T cells, B-cell-depleted T cells, or PBMCs; the material itself was cDNA or gDNA.

This CDR3 is 13 amino acids long. Germline V gives CDR1 MNHEY, CDR2 SVGEGT. Note on this clone: At one of its ends the junction is not consistent with the germline gene, which may arise from a read error.

Per the study methods: Amplification of reference gene primers provided the estimated nucleated cell counts. The data were produced by immunoSEQ multiplex PCR, yet TCRdb's version contains in-frame clones alone and is incomplete. V, J and clone size are those of that table, while D and trimming were read from the DNA. This sample has around 270,000 clones, with 88% found just once. The sequenced material came from peripheral blood. The receptor was derived from a man aged 55 to 70 who had recovered from COVID-19. The chain combines TRBV6-2 or TRBV6-3 with TRBJ1-2; D not resolved. The CDR3 region is CASSDSGLYGYTF. The CDR3 region has the DNA TGTGCCAGCAGTGACTCGGGCCTCTATGGCTACACCTTC.